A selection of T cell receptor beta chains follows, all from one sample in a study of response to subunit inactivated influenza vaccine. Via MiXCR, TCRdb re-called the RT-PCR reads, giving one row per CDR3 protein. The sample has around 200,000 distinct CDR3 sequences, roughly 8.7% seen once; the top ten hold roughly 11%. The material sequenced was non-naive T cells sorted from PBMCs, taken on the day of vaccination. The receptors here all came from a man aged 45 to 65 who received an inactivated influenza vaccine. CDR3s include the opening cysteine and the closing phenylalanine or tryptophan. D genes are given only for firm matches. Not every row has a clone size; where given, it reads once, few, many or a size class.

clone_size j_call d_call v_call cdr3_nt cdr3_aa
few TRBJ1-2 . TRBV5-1 TGCGCCAGCCAATACGGGGCCGGGGTCGGCGGCTACACCTTC CASQYGAGVGGYTF
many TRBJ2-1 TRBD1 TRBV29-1 TGCAGCGTGGGGGCCCGGGACAGGGATCGGCAGTTCTTC CSVGARDRDRQFF
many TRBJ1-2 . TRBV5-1 TGCGCCAGCAGAATCGAGGGATACTATGGCTACACCTTC CASRIEGYYGYTF
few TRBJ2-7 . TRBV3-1 TGTGCCAGCAGCCCCGGAGGCTCCTACGAGCAGTACTTC CASSPGGSYEQYF
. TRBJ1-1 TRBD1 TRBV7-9 TGTGCCAGCAGCTTACAGGGGGCGAGTACTGAAGCTTTCTTT CASSLQGASTEAFF
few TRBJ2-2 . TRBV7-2 TGTGCCAGCAGCCCGGGATTTTACACCGGGGAGCTGTTTTTT CASSPGFYTGELFF
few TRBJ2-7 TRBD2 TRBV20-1 TGCAGTGCTGAACTAGCGGGGGGTGCCTACGAGCAGTACTTC CSAELAGGAYEQYF
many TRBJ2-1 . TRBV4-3 TGCGCCAGCAGCCAAGATGTAGGCGGAACAAGCTCCTACAATGAGCAGTTCTTC CASSQDVGGTSSYNEQFF
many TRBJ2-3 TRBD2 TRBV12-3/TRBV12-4 TGTGCCAGCAGTTTGGAGGGACTAGTCGCAGATACGCAGTATTTT CASSLEGLVADTQYF
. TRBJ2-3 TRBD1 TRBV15 TGTGCCACCAGCAGAGATGTCAGGGGGCTTGATACGCAGTATTTT CATSRDVRGLDTQYF
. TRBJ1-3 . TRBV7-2 TGTGCCAGCAGTTTTCAGGGTACTACTGGAAACACCATATATTTT CASSFQGTTGNTIYF